The 19 T cell receptor beta chains below all came from one sample that was sequenced in a study of T cells in localized non-small cell lung cancer. Using immunoSEQ multiplex PCR, the repertoire was profiled, and TCRdb retains in-frame clones only, with some absent. The table shows approximately 80,000 clones, with 70% to 90% occurring only once. The sample was peripheral blood, taken before any cancer treatment. These receptors were collected from a female donor aged 60 or older with stage I lung adenocarcinoma.

V gene TRBV19 combines with J gene TRBJ1-1; 7 bases match TRBD1. V gave up 5 bases and J gave up 4 bases; unmatched junction bases: 7. The CDR3 consists of 14 residues. In germline, CDR1 is LNHDA, CDR2 SQIVND (reference sequence). The CDR3 spells CASSSGGPSTEAFF. The CDR3, as DNA: TGTGCCAGTAGTTCAGGGGGGCCGAGCACTGAAGCTTTCTTT.

The CDR3 DNA reads TGCGCCAGCAGCTTCGGACAGGGGAAATCTGAAGCTTTCTTT. Translating it yields CASSFGQGKSEAFF. This sequence joins TRBV5-1 and TRBJ1-1, with TRBD1 identical over 9 bases. V trimming: 2 bases; J trimming: 6 bases; junction bases outside the gene matches: 5. The CDR3 consists of 14 residues. Germline V gives CDR1 SGHRS, CDR2 YFSETQ.

This clone was observed once. This chain connects TRBV28 to TRBJ1-3; tentative D call: TRBD1 (5 bases). This CDR3 is 15 amino acids long. V was clipped by 5 bases and J by 0 bases, with 11 bases between them. Germline CDR1 MDHEN, CDR2 SYDVKM. Here the CDR3 reads CASSNRPASGNTIYF. The DNA for the CDR3 is TGTGCCAGCAGTAACAGGCCCGCCTCTGGAAACACCATATATTTT.

This CDR3 is CASSSGTRAYNEQFF. CDR3 bases: TGTGCCAGCAGCTCGGGGACTAGAGCGTACAATGAGCAGTTCTTC. The gene calls are TRBV7-8 and TRBJ2-1, with 8 bases aligning to TRBD2. The V gene's germline CDR1 is SGHVS and CDR2 FQNEAQ. The CDR3 spans 15 residues. V lost 4 bases, J lost 4 bases, and 6 bases stayed unmatched. The variable domain in full, completed from reference TRBV7-8 and TRBJ2-1, reads GAGVSQSPRYKVAKRGQDVALRCDPISGHVSLFWYQQALGQGPEFLTYFQNEAQLDKSGLPSDRFFAERPEGSVSTLKIQRTQQEDSAVYLCASSSGTRAYNEQFFGPGTRLTVL.

The V gene is TRBV29-1, the J gene TRBJ2-7; D is possibly TRBD1 or TRBD2 (5 bases each). CDR1 SQVTM and CDR2 ANQGSEA come from the germline V gene. The V and J ends lost 4 bases and 6 bases respectively, with 10 bases between them. The CDR3 is 11 amino acids. CDR3 sequence (DNA): TGCAGCGTTGTGAGGGGCGGCGAGCAGTACTTC. Encoded protein: CSVVRGGEQYF.

A few counts support this clone. This chain connects TRBV4-2 to TRBJ1-3, with D unresolved. Germline-derived CDR1 and CDR2 are LGHNA and YNFKEQ. There are 14 residues in the CDR3. Between the trimmed V and J ends, which lost 1 base and 3 bases, there was a span of 7 bases. CDR3 sequence reads: CASSQGGIGNTIYF. For the CDR3, the DNA is TGTGCCAGCAGCCAAGGCGGGATTGGAAACACCATATATTTT.

The chain uses TRBV10-3 and TRBJ1-1, with 8 nucleotides matching TRBD1. CDR1 is ENHRY, CDR2 SYGVKD, per germline. The CDR3 is 14 amino acids. Losses at the gene ends were 2 bases for V and 1 base for J; bases not matched to a gene: 0. The CDR3 DNA is TGTGCCATCAGTGAGGGACAGGGGAACACTGAAGCTTTCTTT. It yields the protein CAISEGQGNTEAFF.

The gene calls are TRBV27 and TRBJ2-4; D perhaps matches TRBD2 (6 bases). The germline gives CDR1 MNHEY, CDR2 SMNVEV (reference sequence). CDR3 length: 14 amino acids. V lost 7 bases to trimming and J lost 0 bases, with 10 bases between them. DNA for the CDR3: TGTGCCAGCAAGCCGGGACTAGCCAAAAACATTCAGTACTTC. This translates into CASKPGLAKNIQYF.

This clone was seen a handful of times. The rearrangement uses TRBV19 and TRBJ1-1, with D possibly being TRBD1 (5 bases). Per the germline V gene, CDR1 is LNHDA and CDR2 is SQIVND (reference sequence). This CDR3 region has 13 residues. Trimming cost V 5 bases and J 1 base, with 8 bases left between them. The CDR3: CASSLTENTEAFF. The CDR3 bases are TGTGCCAGTAGTTTGACAGAGAACACTGAAGCTTTCTTT.

The chain is built from TRBV23-1 and TRBJ2-7; D is possibly TRBD1 (5 bases). TRBV23-1 is marked as an open reading frame, function uncertain. The CDR3 contains 14 residues. V lost 3 bases and J lost 0, with 9 bases in between. The CDR3 is CASSHKDTSYEQYF. CDR3 DNA: TGCGCCAGCAGTCACAAGGACACCTCCTACGAGCAGTACTTC.

CDR3 nucleotides: TGTGCCAGCAGCTTAGGGGTACTAGCGGGGTACACCGGGGAGCTGTTTTTT. The encoded protein is CASSLGVLAGYTGELFF. This sequence joins TRBV11-2 and TRBJ2-2, with TRBD2 identical over 10 bases. CDR1 and CDR2 from the germline V gene are SGHAT and FQNNGV. This CDR3 contains 17 residues. With V trimmed by 1 base and J by 3 bases, 5 bases remained unmatched.

The J gene is TRBJ2-5, the V gene TRBV4-3, with D possibly matching TRBD1 (6 bases). The J call may be incorrect, as the DNA end agrees better with TRBJ2-7. CDR3 length: 14 residues. From germline, CDR1 is LGHNA and CDR2 YSLEER. The CDR3 protein is CASSQVGGRGEQYF. The CDR3 region has the DNA TGCGCCAGCAGCCAAGTTGGGGGCCGGGGCGAGCAGTACTTC.

V gene TRBV4-1 combines with J gene TRBJ1-5; no reliable D call. This CDR3 comprises 14 residues. CDR1 MGHRA and CDR2 YSYEKL come from the germline V gene. The V gene lost 0 bases and the J gene lost 4 bases, with 7 bases spanning the gap. CDR3 residues: CASSQEGGNQPQHF. The CDR3 DNA reads as TGCGCCAGCAGCCAAGAAGGAGGGAATCAGCCCCAGCATTTT.

The V gene is TRBV7-9, the J gene TRBJ1-4; D is unclear. V dropped 5 bases and J dropped 7 bases, with 11 bases sitting between them. This CDR3 comprises 13 residues. Looked up from germline, CDR1 is SEHNR and CDR2 is FQNEAQ (reference sequence). DNA of the CDR3: TGTGCCAGCAGCCCTTTAGGGTTTGAAAAACTGTTTTTT. The encoded protein is CASSPLGFEKLFF.

V and J are TRBV19 and TRBJ1-6; D call uncertain. CDR1 is LNHDA and CDR2 is SQIVND in the germline V gene (reference sequence). V lost 0 bases and J 8 bases, leaving 14 bases between the germline ends. This CDR3 region has 16 residues. CDR3: CASSIELQRPDSPLHF. CDR3 in DNA: TGTGCCAGTAGTATAGAATTACAGCGGCCCGATTCACCCCTCCACTTT. The variable domain in full, completed from reference TRBV19 and TRBJ1-6, reads DGGITQSPKYLFRKEGQNVTLSCEQNLNHDAMYWYRQDPGQGLRLIYYSQIVNDFQKGDIAEGYSVSREKKESFPLTVTSAQKNPTAFYLCASSIELQRPDSPLHFGNGTRLTVT.

This clone showed up just once. The chain is built from TRBV6-5 and TRBJ2-5, with a possible D match to TRBD1 (6 bases). Between the trimmed V and J ends, which lost 5 bases and 4 bases, there was a span of 17 bases. Germline V lookup: CDR1 MNHEY, CDR2 SVGAGI. The CDR3 consists of 15 residues. CDR3: CASSPHLTGLETQYF. The CDR3 DNA reads TGTGCCAGCAGTCCGCACCTAACAGGGTTAGAGACCCAGTACTTC.

The chain is built from TRBV19 and TRBJ2-7; TRBD1 matches at 10 bases. CDR1 and CDR2 from the germline V gene are LNHDA and SQIVND (reference sequence). CDR3 length: 15 residues. Trimming removed 6 bases from V and 3 bases from J; junction bases left unmatched: 8. The CDR3 reads CASRRSGTGDYEQYF. The CDR3 coding sequence is TGTGCCAGTAGACGATCCGGGACAGGGGACTACGAGCAGTACTTC.

This chain links TRBV27 with TRBJ1-2, with 9 bases aligning to TRBD1. The ends lost 3 bases at V and 5 bases at J; junction bases unmatched: 4. CDR3 length: 14 residues. The germline V gene encodes CDR1 MNHEY and CDR2 SMNVEV (reference sequence). The CDR3 is CASSFKGQGYGYTF. The CDR3 DNA reads TGTGCCAGCAGTTTCAAGGGACAGGGATATGGCTACACCTTC.

The chain employs TRBV6-5 and TRBJ2-3, with D possibly TRBD1 on 6 matching bases. Germline assignment: CDR1 MNHEY and CDR2 SVGAGI. Between the trimmed V and J ends, which lost 4 bases and 3 bases, there was a span of 17 bases. This CDR3 contains 16 residues. The CDR3, as DNA: TGTGCCAGCAGTTGGACAGTTAAATCGTCTACAGATACGCAGTATTTT. The encoded protein is CASSWTVKSSTDTQYF.